The sequence of this T cell receptor beta chain was determined in a study of cytomegalovirus exposure and HLA in healthy donors. V lost 4 bases and J lost 4; bases outside the gene matches: 1. The CDR3 consists of 15 residues. In germline, CDR1 is MNHNS, CDR2 SASEGT. Data came from immunoSEQ multiplex PCR; TCRdb stores just in-frame clones and leaves some out. The sample holds fewer than 200,000 clones, approximately 83% seen once. As concerns this clone: This CDR3 is also generated by other DNA sequences in the sample.

The TCR was taken from a woman aged 18-29 years in good health and CMV-seropositive. The source material was PBMCs. The chain couples TRBV6-1 to TRBJ2-5, with 15 bases that match TRBD2. The CDR3 region has the DNA TGTGCCAGCAGTGGGACTAGCGGGGGGGCAGAGACCCAGTACTTC. Translated, it gives CASSGTSGGAETQYF.